The text below deals with one TCR beta chain. How the authors handled the data: Counts of nucleated cells, estimated from reference gene primer amplification, were obtained. Clones were sequenced by immunoSEQ multiplex PCR, and TCRdb holds only the in-frame ones, with some missing. The DNA was the basis for D and trimming; V, J and clone size are from that table. The table has fewer than 30,000 clones, 85% to 90% seen once. The source of the sample is a study of blood T cell repertoires in COVID-19. About the research overall: The United States, Italy and Spain provided the acute and convalescent COVID-19 samples. Sources were T cells, B-cell-depleted T cells, or PBMCs; the material itself was cDNA or gDNA.

Germline assignment: CDR1 SGDLS and CDR2 YYNGEE. The CDR3 totals 15 residues. V gave up 4 bases and J gave up 6 bases; unmatched junction bases: 6. The TCR was taken from a human donor in a cohort sampled during active COVID-19. The sample taken for sequencing was peripheral blood. The chain carries TRBV9 and TRBJ2-7; 14 nucleotides match TRBD2. The CDR3 sequence: CASSTGGLAGGEQYF. The CDR3, as DNA: TGTGCCAGCAGCACCGGAGGACTAGCGGGAGGCGAGCAGTACTTC.